These 8 T cell receptor beta chains were sequenced from one sample in a study of blood T cell repertoires in COVID-19. TCRdb keeps only in-frame clones here, not all; method: immunoSEQ multiplex PCR. The sample lists about 240,000 clones, 70% to 90% seen once, with around 3.3% in the top ten. Sequencing was performed on PBMCs or T cells enriched from blood (not recorded which). These receptors were obtained from a woman in her 40s with acute COVID-19.

This chain joins TRBV21-1 and TRBJ2-1; TRBD2 is taken as the D call from the table, unchecked against the DNA. TRBV21-1 is tagged as a pseudogene. CDR3 length: 16 amino acids. The CDR3 DNA is TGTGCCAGCAGCCCCGGGACTAGCGGTGAAAAAGATGAGCAGTTCTTC. It specifies CASSPGTSGEKDEQFF.

The chain recombines TRBV6-5 with TRBJ2-1; 11 bases match TRBD1. V shed 8 bases and J 9 bases; nucleotides not matched to a gene: 12. Germline loops: CDR1 MNHEY, CDR2 SVGAGI. The CDR3 is 15 residues long. The CDR3 here is CASGESGQGATEQFF. Written as DNA, the CDR3 is TGTGCCAGCGGGGAATCCGGACAGGGGGCAACTGAGCAGTTCTTC.

This clone was seen a single time. The chain has TRBV12-3 or TRBV12-4 and TRBJ2-7; D uncertain. Trimming removed 6 bases at V and 6 bases at J, with 9 bases between. The CDR3 is 11 amino acids. In DNA, the CDR3 is TGTGCCAGCAGCTTCGGTCCCGAGCAGTACTTC. Encoded protein: CASSFGPEQYF.

The chain joins TRBV5-6 to TRBJ1-2, with 9 bases matching TRBD1. The CDR3 contains 15 residues. CDR1 is SGHDT, CDR2 YYEEEE, per germline. V shed 4 bases and J 6 bases; nucleotides not matched to a gene: 10. The CDR3 protein is CASSSSGQGIDGYTF. The DNA for the CDR3 is TGTGCCAGCAGCAGCTCCGGACAGGGGATCGATGGCTACACCTTC.

This chain connects TRBV9 to TRBJ1-1, with a weak D call TRBD1 (5 bases). The CDR3 is 16 amino acids. Trimming shortened V by 0 bases and J by 0 bases, and 12 bases separated the two germline ends. CDR1 and CDR2 (germline): SGDLS, YYNGEE. CDR3 in amino acids: CASSVDGRVMNTEAFF. Here the CDR3 DNA reads TGTGCCAGCAGCGTAGATGGCAGGGTGATGAACACTGAAGCTTTCTTT.

This rearrangement joins TRBV6-5 to TRBJ2-1, with D perhaps TRBD2 (5 bases). This CDR3 region has 13 residues. Trimming left V 8 bases short and J 4 bases short, with 12 bases between. Germline V CDR1 and CDR2: MNHEY, SVGAGI. The CDR3 loop is CASDARGYNEQFF. In nucleotides, the CDR3 is TGTGCCAGCGACGCTCGGGGATACAATGAGCAGTTCTTC.

J is TRBJ1-3 and V is TRBV18; no firm D call. The germline V and J ends were trimmed by 3 bases and 4 bases, with 7 bases remaining between them. The CDR3 extends over 13 amino acids. From germline, CDR1 is KGHSH and CDR2 LQKENI. Written as DNA, the CDR3 is TGTGCCAGCTCACCTCAACAGGGAAACACCATATATTTT. Encoded protein: CASSPQQGNTIYF.

This chain links TRBV2 with TRBJ1-3, with TRBD1 matching over 7 bases. Germline V gene lookup returns CDR1 SNHLY and CDR2 FYNNEI. CDR3 length: 14 amino acids. After removal of 6 bases from V and 4 bases from J, the junction contained 6 bases not matched to a gene. The CDR3 DNA sequence: TGTGCCAGCAGGATCAGGGGGGCAGGAAACACCATATATTTT. This gives the protein CASRIRGAGNTIYF.